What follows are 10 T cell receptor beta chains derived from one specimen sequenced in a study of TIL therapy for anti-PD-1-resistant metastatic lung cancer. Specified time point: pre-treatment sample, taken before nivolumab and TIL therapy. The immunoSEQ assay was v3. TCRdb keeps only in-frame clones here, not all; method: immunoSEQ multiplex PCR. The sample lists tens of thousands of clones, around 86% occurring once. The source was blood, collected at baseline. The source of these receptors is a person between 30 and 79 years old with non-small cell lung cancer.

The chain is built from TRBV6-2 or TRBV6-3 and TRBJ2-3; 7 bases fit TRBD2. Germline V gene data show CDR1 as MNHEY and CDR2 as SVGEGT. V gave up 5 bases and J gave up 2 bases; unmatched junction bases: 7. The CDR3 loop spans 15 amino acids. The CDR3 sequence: CASSARGVATDTQYF. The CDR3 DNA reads TGTGCCAGCAGTGCCCGGGGGGTCGCCACAGATACGCAGTATTTT.

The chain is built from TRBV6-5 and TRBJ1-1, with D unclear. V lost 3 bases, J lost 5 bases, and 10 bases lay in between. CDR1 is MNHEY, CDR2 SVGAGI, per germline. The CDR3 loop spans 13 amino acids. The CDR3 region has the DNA TGTGCCAGCAGTTATTTGGCGACGACTGAAGCTTTCTTT. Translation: CASSYLATTEAFF.

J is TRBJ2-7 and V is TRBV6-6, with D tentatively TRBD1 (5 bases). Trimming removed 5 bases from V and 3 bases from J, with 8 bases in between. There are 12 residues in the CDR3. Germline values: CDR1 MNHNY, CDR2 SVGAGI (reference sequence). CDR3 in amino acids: CASSGADYEQYF. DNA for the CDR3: TGTGCCAGCAGTGGGGCAGACTACGAGCAGTACTTC.

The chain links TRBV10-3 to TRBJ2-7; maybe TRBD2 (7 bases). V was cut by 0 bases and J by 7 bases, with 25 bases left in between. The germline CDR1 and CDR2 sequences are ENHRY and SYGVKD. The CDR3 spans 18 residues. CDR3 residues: CAISESQGYGGLSGEQYF. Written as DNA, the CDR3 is TGTGCCATCAGTGAGTCCCAGGGCTACGGGGGGCTATCGGGGGAGCAGTACTTC.

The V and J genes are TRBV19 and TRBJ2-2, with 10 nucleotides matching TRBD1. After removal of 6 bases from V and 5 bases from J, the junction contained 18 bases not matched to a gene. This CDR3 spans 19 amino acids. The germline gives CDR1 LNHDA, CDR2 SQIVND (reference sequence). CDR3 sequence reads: CASSKKIPGQGSITGELFF. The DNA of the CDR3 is TGTGCCAGTAGCAAAAAAATCCCGGGACAGGGGTCGATAACCGGGGAGCTGTTTTTT.

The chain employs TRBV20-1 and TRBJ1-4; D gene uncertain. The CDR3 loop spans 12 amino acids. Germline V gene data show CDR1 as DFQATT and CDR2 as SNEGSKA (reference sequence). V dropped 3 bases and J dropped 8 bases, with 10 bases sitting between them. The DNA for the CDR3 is TGCAGTGCTAGTTCCCGCGGCGAAAAACTGTTTTTT. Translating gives CSASSRGEKLFF.

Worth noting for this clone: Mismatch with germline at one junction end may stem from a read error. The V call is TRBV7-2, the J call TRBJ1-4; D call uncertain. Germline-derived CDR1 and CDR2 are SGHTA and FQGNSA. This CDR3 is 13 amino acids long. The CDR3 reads CASSLDLNGKLFF. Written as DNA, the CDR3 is TGTGCCAGCAGCTTAGACCTGAATGGAAAACTGTTTTTT. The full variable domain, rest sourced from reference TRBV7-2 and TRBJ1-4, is GAGVSQSPSNKVTEKGKDVELRCDPISGHTALYWYRQSLGQGLEFLIYFQGNSAPDKSGLPSDRFSAERTGGSVSTLTIQRTQQEDSAVYLCASSLDLNGKLFFGSGTQLSVL.

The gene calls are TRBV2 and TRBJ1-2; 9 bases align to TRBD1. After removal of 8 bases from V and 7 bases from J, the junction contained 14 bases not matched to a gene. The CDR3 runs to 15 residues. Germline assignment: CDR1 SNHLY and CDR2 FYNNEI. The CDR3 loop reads CASLPQPQGASGYTF. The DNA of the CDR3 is TGTGCCAGCCTCCCCCAGCCACAGGGGGCGTCTGGCTACACCTTC.

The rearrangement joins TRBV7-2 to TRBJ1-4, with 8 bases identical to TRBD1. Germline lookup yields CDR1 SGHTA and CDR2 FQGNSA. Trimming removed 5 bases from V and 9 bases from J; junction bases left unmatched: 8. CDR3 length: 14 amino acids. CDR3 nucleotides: TGTGCCAGCAGCCTCACAGGGGGTGGTAAAAAACTGTTTTTT. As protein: CASSLTGGGKKLFF.

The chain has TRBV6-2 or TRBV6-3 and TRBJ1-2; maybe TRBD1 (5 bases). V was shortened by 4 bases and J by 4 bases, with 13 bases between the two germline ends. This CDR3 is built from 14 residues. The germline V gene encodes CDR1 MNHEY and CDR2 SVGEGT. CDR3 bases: TGTGCCAGCAGTTCGCTGTCAGGGACCTATGGCTACACCTTC. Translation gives CASSSLSGTYGYTF.